This TCR beta chain was observed in a study of control samples from healthy donors and cancer patients. V was trimmed by 1 base and J by 4 bases, leaving 7 bases between them. CDR1 SEHNR and CDR2 FQNEAQ come from the germline V gene (reference sequence). The CDR3 has 13 residues. This clone has a handful of counts. Sequencing was performed with immunoSEQ multiplex PCR; in TCRdb, only in-frame clones are kept and a portion is missing. This table has 150,000 or so clones, about 94% appearing once. Input material: blood. This chain joins TRBV7-9 and TRBJ1-2; no firm D call. The sequence was collected from a man in his forties in good health. The CDR3 region is CASSLEGTYGYTF. The CDR3 DNA follows: TGTGCCAGCAGCTTAGAAGGTACCTATGGCTACACCTTC.